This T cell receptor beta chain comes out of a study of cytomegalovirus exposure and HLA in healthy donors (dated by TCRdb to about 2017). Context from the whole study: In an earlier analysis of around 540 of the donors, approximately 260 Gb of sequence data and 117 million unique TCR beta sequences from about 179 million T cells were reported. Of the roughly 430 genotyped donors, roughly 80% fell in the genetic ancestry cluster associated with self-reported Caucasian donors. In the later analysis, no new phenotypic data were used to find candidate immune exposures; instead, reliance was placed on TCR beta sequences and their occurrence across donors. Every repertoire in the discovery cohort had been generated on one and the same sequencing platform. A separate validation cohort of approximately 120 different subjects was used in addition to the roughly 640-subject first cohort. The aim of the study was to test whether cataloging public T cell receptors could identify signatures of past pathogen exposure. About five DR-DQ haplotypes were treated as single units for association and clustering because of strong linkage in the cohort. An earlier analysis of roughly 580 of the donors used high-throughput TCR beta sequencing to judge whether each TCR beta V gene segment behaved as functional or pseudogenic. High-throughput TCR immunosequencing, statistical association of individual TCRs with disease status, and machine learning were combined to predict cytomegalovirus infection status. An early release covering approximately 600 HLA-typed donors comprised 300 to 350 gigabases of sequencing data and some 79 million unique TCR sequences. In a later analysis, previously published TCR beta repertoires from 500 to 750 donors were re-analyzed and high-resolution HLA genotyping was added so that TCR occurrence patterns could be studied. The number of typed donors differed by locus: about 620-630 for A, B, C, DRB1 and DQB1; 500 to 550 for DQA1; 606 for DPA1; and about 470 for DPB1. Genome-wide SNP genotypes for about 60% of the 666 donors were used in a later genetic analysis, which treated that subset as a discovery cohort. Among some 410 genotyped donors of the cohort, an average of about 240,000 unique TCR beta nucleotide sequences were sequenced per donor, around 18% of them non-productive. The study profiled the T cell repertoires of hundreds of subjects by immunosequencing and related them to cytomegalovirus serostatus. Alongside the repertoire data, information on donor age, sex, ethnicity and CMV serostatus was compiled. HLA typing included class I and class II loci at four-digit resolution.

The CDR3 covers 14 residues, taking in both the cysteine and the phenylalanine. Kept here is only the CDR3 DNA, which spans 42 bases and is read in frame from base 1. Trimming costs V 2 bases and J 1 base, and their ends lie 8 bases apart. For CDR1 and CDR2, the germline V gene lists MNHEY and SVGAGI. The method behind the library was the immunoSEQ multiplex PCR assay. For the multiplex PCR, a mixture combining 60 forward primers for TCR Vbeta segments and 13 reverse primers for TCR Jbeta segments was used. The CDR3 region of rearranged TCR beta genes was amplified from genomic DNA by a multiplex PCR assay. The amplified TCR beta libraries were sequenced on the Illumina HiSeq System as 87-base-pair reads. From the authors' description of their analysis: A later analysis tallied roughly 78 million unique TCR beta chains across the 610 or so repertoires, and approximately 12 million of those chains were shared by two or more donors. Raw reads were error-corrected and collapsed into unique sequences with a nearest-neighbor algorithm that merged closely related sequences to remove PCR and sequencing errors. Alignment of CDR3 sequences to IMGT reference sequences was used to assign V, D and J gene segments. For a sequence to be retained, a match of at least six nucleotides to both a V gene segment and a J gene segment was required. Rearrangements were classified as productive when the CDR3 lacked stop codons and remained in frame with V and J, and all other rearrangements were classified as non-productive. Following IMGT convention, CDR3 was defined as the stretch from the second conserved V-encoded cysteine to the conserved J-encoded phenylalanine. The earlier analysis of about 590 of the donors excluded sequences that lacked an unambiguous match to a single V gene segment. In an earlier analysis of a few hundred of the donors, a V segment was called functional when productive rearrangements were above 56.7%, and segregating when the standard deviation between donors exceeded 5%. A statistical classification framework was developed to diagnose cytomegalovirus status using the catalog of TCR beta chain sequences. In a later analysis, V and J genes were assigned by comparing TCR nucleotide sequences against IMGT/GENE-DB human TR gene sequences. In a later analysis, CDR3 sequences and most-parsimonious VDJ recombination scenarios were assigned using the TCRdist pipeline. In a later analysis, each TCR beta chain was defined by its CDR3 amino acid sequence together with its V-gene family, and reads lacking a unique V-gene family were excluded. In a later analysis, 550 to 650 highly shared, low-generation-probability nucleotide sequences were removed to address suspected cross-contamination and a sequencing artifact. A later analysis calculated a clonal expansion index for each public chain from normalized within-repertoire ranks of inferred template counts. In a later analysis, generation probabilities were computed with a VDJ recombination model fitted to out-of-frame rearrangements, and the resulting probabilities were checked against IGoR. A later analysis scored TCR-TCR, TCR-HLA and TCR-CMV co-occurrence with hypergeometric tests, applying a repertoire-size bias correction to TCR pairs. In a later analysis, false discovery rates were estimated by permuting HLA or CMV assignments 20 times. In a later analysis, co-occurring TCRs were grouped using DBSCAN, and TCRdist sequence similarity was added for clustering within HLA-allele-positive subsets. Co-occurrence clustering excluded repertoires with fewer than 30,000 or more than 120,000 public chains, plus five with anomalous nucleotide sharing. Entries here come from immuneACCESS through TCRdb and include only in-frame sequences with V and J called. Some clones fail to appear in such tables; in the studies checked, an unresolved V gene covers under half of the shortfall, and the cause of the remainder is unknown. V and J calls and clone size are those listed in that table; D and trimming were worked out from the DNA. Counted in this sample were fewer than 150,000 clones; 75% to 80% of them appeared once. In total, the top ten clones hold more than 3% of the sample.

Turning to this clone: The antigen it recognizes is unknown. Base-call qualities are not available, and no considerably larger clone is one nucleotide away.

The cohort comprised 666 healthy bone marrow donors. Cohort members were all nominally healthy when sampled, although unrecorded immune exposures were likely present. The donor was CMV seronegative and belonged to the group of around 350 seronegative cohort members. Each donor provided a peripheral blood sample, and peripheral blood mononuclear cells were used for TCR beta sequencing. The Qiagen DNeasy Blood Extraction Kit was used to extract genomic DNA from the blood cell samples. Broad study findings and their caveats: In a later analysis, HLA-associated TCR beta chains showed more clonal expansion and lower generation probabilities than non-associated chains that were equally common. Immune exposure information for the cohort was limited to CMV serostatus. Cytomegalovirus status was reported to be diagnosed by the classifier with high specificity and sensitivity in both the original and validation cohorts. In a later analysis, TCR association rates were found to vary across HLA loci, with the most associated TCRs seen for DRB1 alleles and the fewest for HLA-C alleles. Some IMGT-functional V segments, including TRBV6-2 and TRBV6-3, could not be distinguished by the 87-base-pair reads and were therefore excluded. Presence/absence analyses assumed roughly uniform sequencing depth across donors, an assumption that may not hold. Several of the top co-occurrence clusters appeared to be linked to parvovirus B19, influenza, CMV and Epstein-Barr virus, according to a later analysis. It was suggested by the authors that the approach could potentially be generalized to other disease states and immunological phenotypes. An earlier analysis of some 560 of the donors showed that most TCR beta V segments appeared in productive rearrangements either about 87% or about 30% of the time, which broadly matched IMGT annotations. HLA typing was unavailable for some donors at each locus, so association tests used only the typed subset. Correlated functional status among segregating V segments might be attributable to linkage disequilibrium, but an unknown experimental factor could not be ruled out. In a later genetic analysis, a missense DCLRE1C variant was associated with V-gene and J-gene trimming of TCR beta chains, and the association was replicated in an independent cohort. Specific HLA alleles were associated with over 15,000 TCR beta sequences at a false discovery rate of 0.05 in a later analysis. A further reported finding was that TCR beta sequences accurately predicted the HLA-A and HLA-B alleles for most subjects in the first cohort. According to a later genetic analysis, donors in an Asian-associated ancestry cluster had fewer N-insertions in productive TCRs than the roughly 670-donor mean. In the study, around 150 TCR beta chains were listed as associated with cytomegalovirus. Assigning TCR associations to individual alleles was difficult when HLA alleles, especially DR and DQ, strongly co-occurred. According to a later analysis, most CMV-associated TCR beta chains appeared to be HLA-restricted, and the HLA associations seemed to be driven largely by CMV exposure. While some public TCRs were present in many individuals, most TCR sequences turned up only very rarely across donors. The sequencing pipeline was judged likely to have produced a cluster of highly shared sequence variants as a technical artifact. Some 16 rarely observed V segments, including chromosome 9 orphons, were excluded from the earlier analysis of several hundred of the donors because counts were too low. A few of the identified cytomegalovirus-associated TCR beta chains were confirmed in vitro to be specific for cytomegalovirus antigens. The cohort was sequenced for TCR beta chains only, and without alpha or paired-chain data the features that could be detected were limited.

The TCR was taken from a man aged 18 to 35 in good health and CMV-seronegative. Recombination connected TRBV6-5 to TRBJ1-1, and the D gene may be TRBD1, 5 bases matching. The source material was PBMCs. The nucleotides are TGTGCCAGCAGTTACCGCGACAGGAACACTGAAGCTTTCTTT. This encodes CASSYRDRNTEAFF.